Many counts were recorded for the clone carrying this T cell receptor beta chain. The V and J ends lost 4 bases and 2 bases respectively, with 8 bases between them. The V gene's germline CDR1 is SGHRS and CDR2 YFSETQ. CDR3 size: 13 residues. The library gave individual cDNA molecules unique molecular identifiers. TCRdb re-called the RACE reads with MiXCR, one entry per CDR3 protein. Of 180,000 or so distinct CDR3 sequences listed, approximately 20% were seen once; the top ten hold less than 7%. The sample originates from a study of human T cells and chemical hapten exposure. Background on the study: Mostly female, the patients presented with alopecia areata, totalis or universalis.

Time point described: patch test 1, 2 weeks after DPC sensitization. As to treatment: therapeutic diphenylcyclopropenone sensitization with weekly scalp DPC. Alopecia patients deemed DPC-suitable, aged 18 to 70, excluding pregnancy. Unfractionated whole blood yielded total RNA. The material sequenced was whole blood, taken in connection with sensitization to the hapten diphenylcyclopropenone (DPC). The rearrangement uses TRBV5-1 and TRBJ2-3, with D perhaps TRBD2 (5 bases). The receptor's source is a woman in her forties or fifties with alopecia areata. Some clones in this sample may be carry-over from other donors' samples. The CDR3 DNA is TGCGCCAGCAGCCGTAGCGTCACAGATACGCAGTATTTT. Translation gives CASSRSVTDTQYF.